These 22 T cell receptor beta chains share one sample of origin, sequenced in a study of OX40 agonist ivuxolimab in advanced cancers. Clones were read by immunoSEQ multiplex PCR, and TCRdb kept only the in-frame ones, dropping some. This sample has roughly 100,000 clones, with roughly 80% found just once. The starting material was CD4+ or CD8+ T cells sorted from blood, obtained in a trial of the OX40 agonist ivuxolimab. Receptor source: an adult with an advanced solid tumor such as melanoma, head and neck, liver or kidney cancer.

The table lists this clone with a few counts. The chain combines TRBV30 with TRBJ1-2, with D unresolved. Between the trimmed V and J ends, which lost 1 base and 4 bases, there was a span of 7 bases. CDR3 length: 12 amino acids. Germline V gene data show CDR1 as GTSNPN and CDR2 as SVGIG (reference sequence). This CDR3 is CAWSEQVYGYTF. The CDR3, as DNA: TGTGCCTGGAGTGAGCAGGTCTATGGCTACACCTTC.

The V call is TRBV6-5, the J call TRBJ1-1, with 7 bases fitting TRBD1. V dropped 6 bases and J dropped 6; count of bases not matched to a gene: 7. The length of the CDR3 is 13 residues. The germline V gene has CDR1 MNHEY and CDR2 SVGAGI. CDR3 residues: CASSRTGEPEAFF. CDR3 nucleotide sequence: TGTGCCAGCAGCCGGACAGGTGAACCTGAAGCTTTCTTT.

The V gene is TRBV2, the J gene TRBJ2-2, with D perhaps matching TRBD1 or TRBD2 (6 bases each). This CDR3 is 16 amino acids long. V lost 8 bases to trimming and J lost 0 bases, with 16 bases between them. Germline-derived CDR1 and CDR2 are SNHLY and FYNNEI. The CDR3 spells CASHRGGGANTGELFF. CDR3 nucleotides: TGTGCCAGCCATCGAGGAGGGGGAGCGAACACCGGGGAGCTGTTTTTT.

The V gene is TRBV11-1, the J gene TRBJ2-3, with D possibly matching TRBD2 (5 bases). The CDR3 has 14 residues. V was cut by 5 bases and J by 2 bases, with 11 bases left in between. Germline V gene lookup returns CDR1 SGHAT and CDR2 FQDESV (reference sequence). The CDR3 coding sequence is TGTGCCAGCAGCATGGACTTATACACAGATACGCAGTATTTT. It encodes CASSMDLYTDTQYF.

This clone was detected only a few times. The chain combines TRBV9 with TRBJ1-5, with 8 positions matching TRBD1. J gave up 11 bases and V 0 bases, and 7 bases lay outside the gene matches. Germline CDR1 reads SGDLS; CDR2 reads YYNGEE. CDR3 length equals 14 residues. The CDR3 loop is CASSVDGTGAAQHF. For the CDR3, the DNA is TGTGCCAGCAGCGTAGATGGGACAGGAGCCGCCCAGCATTTT.

Written as DNA, the CDR3 is TGCGCCAGCAGCTTAACAGGGGTTGGGGAGCCCCAGCATTTT. Translating it yields CASSLTGVGEPQHF. This chain joins TRBV5-1 and TRBJ1-5; 7 bases line up with TRBD1. V lost 2 bases, J lost 8 bases, and 7 bases stayed unmatched. CDR1 and CDR2 from the germline V gene are SGHRS and YFSETQ. The CDR3 runs 14 residues. Full variable domain (rest looked up from reference TRBV5-1 and TRBJ1-5): KAGVTQTPRYLIKTRGQQVTLSCSPISGHRSVSWYQQTPGQGLQFLFEYFSETQRNKGNFPGRFSGRQFSNSRSEMNVSTLELGDSALYLCASSLTGVGEPQHFGDGTRLSIL.

This clone turned up a few times. The rearrangement links TRBV7-6 to TRBJ2-7; maybe TRBD1 (5 bases). Germline assignment: CDR1 SGHVS and CDR2 FNYEAQ. The V and J ends lost 0 bases and 4 bases respectively, with 13 bases between them. The CDR3 sequence is 15 residues long. CDR3 region: CASSLAGAPFYEQYF. The CDR3 DNA reads as TGTGCCAGCAGCTTAGCTGGGGCCCCCTTTTACGAGCAGTACTTC.

The chain couples TRBV5-1 to TRBJ2-7, with D perhaps TRBD1 (5 bases). Germline V gene sequence: CDR1 SGHRS, CDR2 YFSETQ. The CDR3 is made up of 13 amino acids. V was cut by 4 bases and J by 0 bases, with 8 bases left in between. The CDR3: CASSRTLSYEQYF. DNA of the CDR3: TGCGCCAGCAGCAGGACACTCTCCTACGAGCAGTACTTC.

This clone showed up just once. The chain has TRBV27 and TRBJ2-5, with 13 bases fitting TRBD2. Germline CDR1 reads MNHEY; CDR2 reads SMNVEV (reference sequence). The CDR3 consists of 15 residues. The V segment lost 10 bases and the J segment 1 base; nucleotides outside the gene matches: 6. CDR3: CATSRLAGGQETQYF. DNA of the CDR3: TGTGCCACCTCCCGACTAGCGGGGGGCCAAGAGACCCAGTACTTC.

J is TRBJ2-2 and V is TRBV15, with D perhaps matching TRBD2 (6 bases). The V and J ends lost 5 bases and 7 bases respectively, with 23 bases between them. The V gene's germline CDR1 is LNHNV and CDR2 YYDKDF (reference sequence). The CDR3 is made up of 17 amino acids. The chain's CDR3 is CATSHVGAGSRVGELFF. The DNA for the CDR3 is TGTGCCACCAGCCACGTGGGTGCGGGGTCCCGGGTCGGGGAGCTGTTTTTT.

The table lists this clone with a count of one. The J gene is TRBJ1-5, the V gene TRBV2; TRBD1 might be the D (6 bases). In germline, CDR1 is SNHLY, CDR2 FYNNEI. The CDR3 contains 15 residues. V lost 8 bases to trimming and J lost 2 bases, with 16 bases between them. CDR3 coding DNA: TGTGCCAGCCATTCACAGGGAGGAGGCAATCAGCCCCAGCATTTT. Translation gives CASHSQGGGNQPQHF. Together with reference TRBV2 and TRBJ1-5, the CDR3 gives the full variable domain: EPEVTQTPSHQVTQMGQEVILRCVPISNHLYFYWYRQILGQKVEFLVSFYNNEISEKSEIFDDQFSVERPDGSNFTLKIRSTKLEDSAMYFCASHSQGGGNQPQHFGDGTRLSIL.

The V gene is TRBV5-1, the J gene TRBJ1-4; D remains unclear. This CDR3 spans 14 amino acids. Germline V gene sequence: CDR1 SGHRS, CDR2 YFSETQ. V was cut by 3 bases and J by 8 bases, with 14 bases left in between. CDR3 sequence reads: CASSSGPPGEKLFF. The CDR3, as DNA: TGCGCCAGCAGCTCGGGTCCTCCGGGGGAAAAACTGTTTTTT.

This clone has only a few counts. This sequence joins TRBV14 and TRBJ2-1; D is perhaps TRBD1 or TRBD2 (5 bases each). Trimming removed 0 bases from V and 15 bases from J, with 15 bases in between. This CDR3 has 13 amino acids. Germline CDR1 and CDR2: SGHDN and FVKESK. CDR3 sequence: CASSQESRGSPFF. In nucleotides, the CDR3 is TGTGCCAGCAGCCAAGAATCGAGGGGTAGCCCGTTCTTC. The full variable domain, with the rest looked up from reference TRBV14 and TRBJ2-1, is EAGVTQFPSHSVIEKGQTVTLRCDPISGHDNLYWYRRVMGKEIKFLLHFVKESKQDESGMPNNRFLAERTGGTYSTLKVQPAELEDSGVYFCASSQESRGSPFFGPGTRLTVL.

J is TRBJ1-5 and V is TRBV28; D uncertain. Germline values: CDR1 MDHEN, CDR2 SYDVKM. This CDR3 has 13 residues. The V and J ends lost 6 bases and 0 bases respectively, with 6 bases between them. Written as DNA, the CDR3 is TGTGCCAGCAGGGTAGCTAGCAATCAGCCCCAGCATTTT. It encodes CASRVASNQPQHF.

The chain is built from TRBV18 and TRBJ2-2; D remains ambiguous. This CDR3 region has 13 residues. With 3 bases removed from V and 5 bases from J, the gap between germline ends came to 7 bases. Germline V CDR1 and CDR2: KGHSH, LQKENI. Here the CDR3 DNA reads TGTGCCAGCTCACCCTGGGGAACCGGGGAGCTGTTTTTT. It encodes CASSPWGTGELFF.

V gene TRBV6-5 combines with J gene TRBJ1-1; possibly TRBD1 for D (5 bases). The CDR3 sequence is 14 residues long. The ends were cut back, 2 bases at V and 4 bases at J, with 11 bases in the middle. The V gene's germline CDR1 is MNHEY and CDR2 SVGAGI. CDR3 bases: TGTGCCAGCAGTTACGAGCAGGGTTTCACTGAAGCTTTCTTT. Translating gives CASSYEQGFTEAFF.

The V and J genes are TRBV4-2 and TRBJ1-6; no reliable D call. The CDR3 has 15 residues. Trimming shortened V by 0 bases and J by 6 bases, and 9 bases separated the two germline ends. Germline CDR1 is LGHNA and CDR2 is YNFKEQ. DNA for the CDR3: TGTGCCAGCAGCCAAGAATCTCTGAGTAATTCACCCCTCCACTTT. Its translation: CASSQESLSNSPLHF.

The rearrangement uses TRBV19 and TRBJ2-1; D gene uncertain. The V and J ends lost 3 bases and 0 bases respectively, with 9 bases between them. Germline V CDR1 and CDR2: LNHDA, SQIVND (reference sequence). This CDR3 is 15 amino acids long. The CDR3 bases are TGTGCCAGTAGTATGGACGAGAGCTCCTACAATGAGCAGTTCTTC. It yields the protein CASSMDESSYNEQFF. The full variable domain, with the rest looked up from reference TRBV19 and TRBJ2-1, is DGGITQSPKYLFRKEGQNVTLSCEQNLNHDAMYWYRQDPGQGLRLIYYSQIVNDFQKGDIAEGYSVSREKKESFPLTVTSAQKNPTAFYLCASSMDESSYNEQFFGPGTRLTVL.

This clone appeared a few times. This chain connects TRBV7-2 to TRBJ2-1; tentatively, D is TRBD2 (6 bases). The CDR3 totals 16 residues. Trimming removed 0 bases from V and 5 bases from J, with 14 bases in between. The V gene's germline CDR1 is SGHTA and CDR2 FQGNSA. The CDR3 loop reads CASSLASSGLNNEQFF. CDR3 DNA: TGTGCCAGCAGCTTAGCGTCCAGCGGGTTAAACAATGAGCAGTTCTTC. The full variable domain, rest sourced from reference TRBV7-2 and TRBJ2-1, is GAGVSQSPSNKVTEKGKDVELRCDPISGHTALYWYRQSLGQGLEFLIYFQGNSAPDKSGLPSDRFSAERTGGSVSTLTIQRTQQEDSAVYLCASSLASSGLNNEQFFGPGTRLTVL.

The gene calls are TRBV6-5 and TRBJ2-7; 10 bases fit TRBD1. The CDR3 has 15 amino acids. The junction had 6 bases not matched to a gene; V was cut back by 0 bases and J by 7 bases. The germline V gene encodes CDR1 MNHEY and CDR2 SVGAGI. The CDR3 bases are TGTGCCAGCAGTTACTCGGGACAGGGGATTGGTGAGCAGTACTTC. This sequence encodes CASSYSGQGIGEQYF.

This chain connects TRBV28 to TRBJ2-7; tentatively, D is TRBD2 (5 bases). CDR1 is MDHEN and CDR2 is SYDVKM in the germline V gene. The CDR3 is 14 residues long. Trimming left V 3 bases short and J 2 bases short, with 11 bases between. CDR3 region: CASSFPGEAYEQYF. As DNA, the CDR3 is TGTGCCAGCAGTTTCCCCGGGGAAGCCTACGAGCAGTACTTC. Drawing the rest from reference TRBV28 and TRBJ2-7, the complete variable domain is DVKVTQSSRYLVKRTGEKVFLECVQDMDHENMFWYRQDPGLGLRLIYFSYDVKMKEKGDIPEGYSVSREKKERFSLILESASTNQTSMYLCASSFPGEAYEQYFGPGTRLTVT.

This clone has only a few counts. The chain carries TRBV6-5 and TRBJ1-2; the D is unclear. The CDR3 contains 12 residues. Germline V CDR1 and CDR2: MNHEY, SVGAGI. The V end was cut by 10 bases, the J end by 0 bases, with 9 bases between. As DNA, the CDR3 is TGTGCCACCTCTTCACCTAACTATGGCTACACCTTC. Residues: CATSSPNYGYTF.